Here is one TCR beta chain with its context. No antigen is known for it. cDNA synthesis used the whole RNA isolate, giving expressed TCRB sequences. Read totals for stem cell-like memory T cell samples averaged about 1 million. Sequencing used immunoSEQ multiplex PCR; TCRdb keeps in-frame clones, though not all of them. Altogether 20,000 to 30,000 clones are present, around half being singletons, with the ten largest covering 0.3%. This entry is derived from a study of beta chain features in type 1 diabetes. Study at large: Investigators examined 107,917,701 sorted cells across all samples. Study conclusions and caveats: TCRB CDR3 length was moderately but significantly reduced in all four CD4+ subsets of Type 1 diabetes patients.

The CDR3 contains 19 residues. Germline V CDR1 and CDR2: LGHNA, YNFKEQ. V and J are TRBV4-2 and TRBJ2-5, with 7 bases identical to TRBD2. TRBJ2-7 explains the end of the DNA better; the J call may be wrong. This receptor was taken from a young man with type 1 diabetes. Sequencing input: stem cell memory CD4+ T cells from blood. CDR3 protein: CASSPYGLAKREDAYEQYF. CDR3 nucleotides: TGTGCCAGCAGCCCGTACGGGTTGGCTAAACGGGAGGACGCCTACGAGCAGTACTTC.